The clone carrying this T cell receptor (beta chain) was seen at least ten times. Antigen unknown. The data were obtained in a study of neurological immune-mediated disorders. Overall study findings and caveats: One related-CDR3 cluster, which may be a signature, held the repertoires of 18 of 34 multiple sclerosis patients after phylogenetic grouping.

The making of cDNA relied on 5'RACE with 10-nucleotide random UMIs. Every sequencing run produced over 160 million TCR-beta sequences that came from 15-18 subjects. One entry per CDR3 protein results from TCRdb running MiXCR on the 5' RACE reads. Among about 78,000 distinct CDR3 sequences listed, roughly 4.7% were seen once. The length of the CDR3 is 21 residues. V lost 4 bases and J lost 2, with 33 bases in between. Germline-derived CDR1 and CDR2 are SGHDN and FVKESK. What was sequenced was PBMCs. This TCR was recovered from a woman aged 25 to 39 with multiple sclerosis. The J gene is TRBJ2-7, the V gene TRBV14; D is perhaps TRBD1 or TRBD2 (5 bases each). CDR3: CASSRIPPGPLTQKVTYEQYF. In DNA form, the CDR3 reads TGTGCCAGCAGCCGGATACCGCCGGGACCGTTAACCCAGAAAGTCACCTACGAGCAGTACTTC.